Shown below are 21 T cell receptor beta chains from a single sample sequenced in a study of T-cell reconstitution after alpha-beta-depleted transplantation in children. Using unique molecular identifiers, the investigators prepared the TCRbeta library. TCRdb itself ran the PCR reads through MiXCR, one entry per CDR3 protein. The table has about 610,000 distinct CDR3 sequences, roughly 10% seen once. Sequenced material: PBMCs from the stem cell graft donor, taken from the stem cell graft. The receptors originated from a human donor who donated a stem cell graft to a child with acute myeloid leukemia.

This clonotype was seen a handful of times. The V and J genes are TRBV15 and TRBJ2-2, with no clear D. From germline, CDR1 is LNHNV and CDR2 YYDKDF (reference sequence). Trimming left V 0 bases short and J 5 bases short, with 10 bases between. The CDR3 length is 15 residues. For the CDR3, the DNA is TGTGCCACCAGCAGAGATAGCCTTATTACCGGGGAGCTGTTTTTT. This gives the protein CATSRDSLITGELFF.

V gene TRBV30 combines with J gene TRBJ1-1; D unresolved. This CDR3 region has 12 residues. Germline CDR1 and CDR2: GTSNPN and SVGIG (reference sequence). V dropped 2 bases and J dropped 11 bases, with 15 bases sitting between them. CDR3 loop: CAWSFPPAGAFF. The CDR3, as DNA: TGTGCCTGGAGTTTCCCCCCCGCGGGGGCTTTCTTT.

This clonotype was found a few times. The chain carries TRBV21-1 and TRBJ2-6. TRBV21-1 has pseudogene status. The CDR3 sequence is 20 residues long. This chain's CDR3 is CASRVSGFPNHFSGANVLTF. CDR3 nucleotides: TGTGCCAGCAGAGTTTCAGGTTTCCCCAATCACTTCTCTGGGGCCAACGTCCTGACTTTC.

The sample holds a few counts of this clonotype. This sequence joins TRBV30 and TRBJ2-5; the D gene could be TRBD1 or TRBD2 (5 bases each). Trimming took off 2 bases at V and 7 bases at J, with 14 bases between the two ends. CDR1 is GTSNPN and CDR2 is SVGIG in the germline V gene (reference sequence). The CDR3 is 13 residues long. The CDR3 loop is CAWSSSQRGTQYF. The CDR3 nucleotides are TGTGCCTGGAGTAGCTCGCAGAGGGGGACCCAGTACTTC. Filled out from reference TRBV30 and TRBJ2-5, the complete variable domain reads SQTIHQWPATLVQPVGSPLSLECTVEGTSNPNLYWYRQAAGRGLQLLFYSVGIGQISSEVPQNLSASRPQDRQFILSSKKLLLSDSGFYLCAWSSSQRGTQYFGPGTRLLVL.

The chain employs TRBV20-1 and TRBJ2-7, with a possible D match to TRBD2 (5 bases). V gave up 3 bases and J gave up 0 bases, with 18 bases separating them. The CDR3 length is 16 residues. Germline V gene data show CDR1 as DFQATT and CDR2 as SNEGSKA (reference sequence). CDR3 protein: CSASTGGGASSYEQYF. The CDR3, as DNA: TGCAGTGCTAGTACCGGCGGAGGAGCTAGCTCCTACGAGCAGTACTTC.

On this clonotype: This may arise from a read error, as a much more abundant clone is one base away. This rearrangement joins TRBV5-1 to TRBJ1-2, with 8 positions matching TRBD1. V dropped 4 bases and J dropped 7; count of bases not matched to a gene: 12. The CDR3 is 15 residues long. In germline, CDR1 is SGHRS, CDR2 YFSETQ. In nucleotides, the CDR3 is TGCGCCAGCAGCAAGATCCCTGACAGGGGAGGTGGCTACACCTTC. Protein: CASSKIPDRGGGYTF.

Many counts were recorded for this clonotype. J is TRBJ2-4 and V is TRBV12-3 or TRBV12-4, with 9 bases identical to TRBD1. V lost 1 base, J lost 7 bases, and 11 bases stayed unmatched. This CDR3 has 17 residues. The CDR3 is CASSLGGTGLSGNIQYF. The CDR3 DNA is TGTGCCAGCAGTTTAGGCGGGACAGGGTTAAGCGGGAACATTCAGTACTTC.

The sample holds many counts of this clonotype. The CDR3 is CASSTSSPDTQYF. DNA for the CDR3: TGTGCCAGCAGTACTTCTTCCCCAGATACGCAGTATTTT. This sequence joins TRBV6-5 and TRBJ2-3; D ambiguous. This CDR3 spans 13 amino acids. Deletions cut 5 bases from V and 4 bases from J, with 10 bases between. Per germline, CDR1 MNHEY and CDR2 SVGAGI.

There are many counts of this clonotype. The V gene is TRBV7-2, the J gene TRBJ2-7; TRBD2 might be the D (5 bases). Trimming removed 5 bases at V and 0 bases at J, with 14 bases between. There are 15 residues in the CDR3. CDR1 is SGHTA, CDR2 FQGNSA, per germline. CDR3 sequence (DNA): TGTGCCAGCAGCCGAGGGAGAACTAGCTCCTACGAGCAGTACTTC. This gives the protein CASSRGRTSSYEQYF.

This clonotype was seen only a few times. The chain employs TRBV5-1 and TRBJ1-3; D is possibly TRBD1 (5 bases). The CDR3 totals 15 residues. CDR1 SGHRS and CDR2 YFSETQ come from the germline V gene. V gave up 6 bases and J gave up 2 bases, with 15 bases separating them. CDR3 amino acids: CASTTTGQTGNTIYF. DNA for the CDR3: TGCGCCAGCACTACTACGGGGCAAACTGGAAACACCATATATTTT.

This clonotype occurred many times. For the CDR3, the DNA is TGTGCCAGCAGTGGGACCGGTCGATGGGCGGCTTTCTTT. It yields the protein CASSGTGRWAAFF. The chain joins TRBV25-1 to TRBJ1-1; D gene ambiguous. Germline V gene lookup returns CDR1 MGHDK and CDR2 SYGVNS. Trimming took off 4 bases at V and 11 bases at J, with 17 bases between the two ends. The CDR3 extends over 13 amino acids.

In this sample, this clonotype turned up a few times. J is TRBJ2-1 and V is TRBV29-1, with TRBD2 matching 7 bases. Germline CDR1 is SQVTM and CDR2 is ANQGSEA. The CDR3 has 10 amino acids. CDR3 nucleotide sequence: TGCAGGGTCGGGGGGAATGAGCAGTTCTTC. This codes for CRVGGNEQFF.

The sample holds a few counts of this clonotype. The V call is TRBV11-2, the J call TRBJ1-2; the D gene is possibly TRBD1 (6 bases). V was trimmed by 8 bases and J by 6 bases, leaving 13 bases between them. The CDR3 is 12 residues long. The germline V gene encodes CDR1 SGHAT and CDR2 FQNNGV. The CDR3 loop is CASLGGGDGYTF. The CDR3 DNA is TGTGCCAGCCTGGGGGGCGGTGATGGCTACACCTTC.

This chain connects TRBV29-1 to TRBJ2-4; no clear D gene. The CDR3 covers 14 residues. V dropped 7 bases and J dropped 5 bases, with 18 bases sitting between them. Germline V CDR1 and CDR2: SQVTM, ANQGSEA. DNA for the CDR3: TGCAGCGCCACGGGCCCTCAAGCTCAAAACATTCAGTACTTC. Residues: CSATGPQAQNIQYF.

This clonotype was seen more than once but under ten times. The V gene is TRBV7-2, the J gene TRBJ2-2; a possible D gene is TRBD2 (7 bases). This CDR3 spans 17 amino acids. Trimming took off 1 base at V and 0 bases at J, with 12 bases between the two ends. Germline CDR1 and CDR2: SGHTA and FQGNSA. The chain's CDR3 is CASSLVGGGANTGELFF. The CDR3, as DNA: TGTGCCAGCAGCTTAGTAGGCGGGGGCGCGAACACCGGGGAGCTGTTTTTT. Drawing the rest from reference TRBV7-2 and TRBJ2-2, the complete variable domain is GAGVSQSPSNKVTEKGKDVELRCDPISGHTALYWYRQSLGQGLEFLIYFQGNSAPDKSGLPSDRFSAERTGGSVSTLTIQRTQQEDSAVYLCASSLVGGGANTGELFFGEGSRLTVL.

J is TRBJ2-1 and V is TRBV20-1; tentatively, D is TRBD2 (6 bases). The germline CDR1 and CDR2 sequences are DFQATT and SNEGSKA (reference sequence). The CDR3 totals 15 residues. V gave up 6 bases and J gave up 7 bases, with 22 bases separating them. The DNA of the CDR3 is TGCAGTGCGGCCCGGACTGGGGGGTTGTTGAATGAGCAGTTCTTC. Translated, it gives CSAARTGGLLNEQFF.

This clonotype has a handful of counts. The CDR3 coding sequence is TGTGCCAGCAGTTACTCCCCGGTCTCCACCAGTAATGAGCAGTTCTTC. Protein product: CASSYSPVSTSNEQFF. V and J are TRBV6-2 or TRBV6-3 and TRBJ2-1, with D uncertain. The CDR3 sequence is 16 residues long. V shed 0 bases and J shed 7 bases, with 16 bases lying between them. Germline assignment: CDR1 MNHEY and CDR2 SVGEGT.

CDR3 loop: CSVVPGQGAFNYNSPLHF. The CDR3, as DNA: TGCAGTGTCGTCCCGGGACAGGGCGCCTTTAACTATAATTCACCCCTCCACTTT. This chain uses TRBV20-1 with TRBJ1-6, with 9 bases fitting TRBD1. Germline V lookup: CDR1 DFQATT, CDR2 SNEGSKA (reference sequence). After removal of 7 bases from V and 3 bases from J, the junction contained 16 bases not matched to a gene. There are 18 residues in the CDR3.

This clonotype was seen a few times. The V call is TRBV12-5, the J call TRBJ2-3, with a weak D call TRBD1 (5 bases). V lost 1 base and J lost 4, with 12 bases in between. The germline gives CDR1 LGHNT, CDR2 FRNRAP. This CDR3 is built from 15 residues. Written as DNA, the CDR3 is TGTGCTAGTGGTTTGGGAATAGGGGTCCCAGATACGCAGTATTTT. The encoded protein is CASGLGIGVPDTQYF.

This clonotype came up once. A single base separates this from a much larger clone, so it may be a read error. This rearrangement joins TRBV3-1 to TRBJ2-1; no clear D. The CDR3 is 12 amino acids. Germline V lookup: CDR1 LGHDT, CDR2 YNNKEL (reference sequence). The CDR3 nucleotides read TGTGCCAGCACCCAAGAGTACAATGAGCAGTTCTTC. Its translation: CASTQEYNEQFF.

The sample holds many counts of this clonotype. The chain links TRBV20-1 to TRBJ1-1; D is unclear. CDR1 is DFQATT, CDR2 SNEGSKA, per germline (reference sequence). This CDR3 is 13 amino acids long. V was cut by 5 bases and J by 5 bases, with 15 bases left in between. The CDR3 nucleotides read TGCAGTGCTCCCGGCCCTGCGAGGACTGAAGCTTTCTTT. Translated, it gives CSAPGPARTEAFF.